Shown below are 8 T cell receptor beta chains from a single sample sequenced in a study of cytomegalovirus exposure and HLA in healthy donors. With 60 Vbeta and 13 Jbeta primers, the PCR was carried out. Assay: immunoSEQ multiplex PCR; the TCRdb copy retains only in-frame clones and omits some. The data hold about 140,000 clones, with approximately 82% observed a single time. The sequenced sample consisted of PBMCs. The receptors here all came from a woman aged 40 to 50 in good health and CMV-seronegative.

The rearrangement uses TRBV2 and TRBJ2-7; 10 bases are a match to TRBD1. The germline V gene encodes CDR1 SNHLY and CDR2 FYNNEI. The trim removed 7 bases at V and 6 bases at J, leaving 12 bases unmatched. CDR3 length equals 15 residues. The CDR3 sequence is CASTRTGTGALEQYF. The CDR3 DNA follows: TGTGCCAGCACTCGAACCGGGACAGGGGCGCTCGAGCAGTACTTC.

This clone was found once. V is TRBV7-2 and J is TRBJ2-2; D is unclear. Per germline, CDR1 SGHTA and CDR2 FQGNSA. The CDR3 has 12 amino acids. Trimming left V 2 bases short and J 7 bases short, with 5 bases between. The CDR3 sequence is CASSLSVGELFF. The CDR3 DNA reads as TGTGCCAGCAGCTTATCCGTCGGGGAGCTGTTTTTT.

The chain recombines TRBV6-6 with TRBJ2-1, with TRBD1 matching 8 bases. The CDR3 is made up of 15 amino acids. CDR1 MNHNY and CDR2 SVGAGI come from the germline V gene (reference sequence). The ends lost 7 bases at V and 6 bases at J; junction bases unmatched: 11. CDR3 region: CASIKNRGVPNEQFF. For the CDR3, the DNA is TGTGCCAGCATTAAGAACAGGGGGGTACCCAATGAGCAGTTCTTC.

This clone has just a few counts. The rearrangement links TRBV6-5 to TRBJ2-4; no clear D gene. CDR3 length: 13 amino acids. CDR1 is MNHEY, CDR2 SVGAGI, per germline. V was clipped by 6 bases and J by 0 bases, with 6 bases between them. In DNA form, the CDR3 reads TGTGCCAGCAGCCGAGTAGCCAAAAACATTCAGTACTTC. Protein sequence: CASSRVAKNIQYF.

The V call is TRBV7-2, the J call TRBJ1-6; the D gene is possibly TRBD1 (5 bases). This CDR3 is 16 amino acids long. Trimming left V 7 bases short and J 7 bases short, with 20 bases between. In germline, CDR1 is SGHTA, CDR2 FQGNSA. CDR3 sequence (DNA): TGTGCCAGCAAAACGACCGCCCGGGGGTGGAATTCACCCCTCCACTTT. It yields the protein CASKTTARGWNSPLHF.

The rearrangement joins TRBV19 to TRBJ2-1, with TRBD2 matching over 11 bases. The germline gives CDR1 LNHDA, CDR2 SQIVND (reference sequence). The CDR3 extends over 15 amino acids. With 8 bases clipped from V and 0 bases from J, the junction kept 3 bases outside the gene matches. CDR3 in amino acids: CASDTSGGSYNEQFF. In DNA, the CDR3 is TGTGCCAGTGACACTAGCGGGGGCTCCTACAATGAGCAGTTCTTC.

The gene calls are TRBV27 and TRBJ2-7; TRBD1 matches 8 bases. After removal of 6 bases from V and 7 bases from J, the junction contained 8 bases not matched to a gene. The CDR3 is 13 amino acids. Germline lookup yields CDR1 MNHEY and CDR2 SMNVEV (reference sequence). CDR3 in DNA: TGTGCCAGCAGGTGGACAGGGCTGAGGGAGCAGTACTTC. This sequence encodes CASRWTGLREQYF.

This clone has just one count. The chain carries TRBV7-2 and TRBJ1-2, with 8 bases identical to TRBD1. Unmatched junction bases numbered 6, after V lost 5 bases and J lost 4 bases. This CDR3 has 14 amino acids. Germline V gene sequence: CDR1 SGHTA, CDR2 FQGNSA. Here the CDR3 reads CASSPGQGLYGYTF. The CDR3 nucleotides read TGTGCCAGCAGCCCCGGACAGGGACTCTATGGCTACACCTTC.